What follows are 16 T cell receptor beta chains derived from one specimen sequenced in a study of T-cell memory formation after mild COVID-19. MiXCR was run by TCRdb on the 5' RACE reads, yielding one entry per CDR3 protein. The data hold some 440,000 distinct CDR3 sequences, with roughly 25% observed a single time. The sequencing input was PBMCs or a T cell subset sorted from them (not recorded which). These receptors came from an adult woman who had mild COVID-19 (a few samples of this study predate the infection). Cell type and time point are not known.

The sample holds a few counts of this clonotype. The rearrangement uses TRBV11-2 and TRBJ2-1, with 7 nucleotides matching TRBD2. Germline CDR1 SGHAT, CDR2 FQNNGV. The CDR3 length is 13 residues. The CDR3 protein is CAKSGTIDNEQFF. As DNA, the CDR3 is TGTGCGAAAAGCGGGACTATCGACAATGAGCAGTTCTTC.

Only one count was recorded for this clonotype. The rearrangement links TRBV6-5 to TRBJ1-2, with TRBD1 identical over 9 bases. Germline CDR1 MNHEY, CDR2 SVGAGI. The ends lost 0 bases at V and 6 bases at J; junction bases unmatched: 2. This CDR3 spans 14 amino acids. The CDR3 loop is CASSYSDRGNGYTF. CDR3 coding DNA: TGTGCCAGCAGTTACTCCGACAGGGGGAATGGCTACACCTTC.

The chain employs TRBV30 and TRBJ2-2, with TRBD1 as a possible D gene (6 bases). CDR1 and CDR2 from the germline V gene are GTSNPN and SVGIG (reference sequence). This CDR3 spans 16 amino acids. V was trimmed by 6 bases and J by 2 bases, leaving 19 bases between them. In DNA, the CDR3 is TGTGCCTGTGAAGGCCTGGGGGCCGTAAACACCGGGGAGCTGTTTTTT. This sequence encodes CACEGLGAVNTGELFF.

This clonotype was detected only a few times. This CDR3 reads CASSMTAILAILRPYEQYF. The CDR3 region has the DNA TGCGCCAGCAGCATGACGGCTATTCTAGCGATACTCCGCCCCTACGAGCAGTACTTC. J is TRBJ2-7 and V is TRBV5-1; weak D call: TRBD2 (6 bases). The V gene lost 4 bases and the J gene lost 2 bases, with 28 bases spanning the gap. Germline values: CDR1 SGHRS, CDR2 YFSETQ. CDR3 size: 19 residues.

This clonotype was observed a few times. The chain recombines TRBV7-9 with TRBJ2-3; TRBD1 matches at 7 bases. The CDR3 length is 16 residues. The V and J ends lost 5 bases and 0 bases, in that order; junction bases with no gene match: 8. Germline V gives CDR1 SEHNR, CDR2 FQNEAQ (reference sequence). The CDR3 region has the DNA TGTGCCAGCAGCCCCCCGGGACAGCAAAGCACAGATACGCAGTATTTT. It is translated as CASSPPGQQSTDTQYF. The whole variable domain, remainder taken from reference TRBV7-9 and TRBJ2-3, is DTGVSQNPRHKITKRGQNVTFRCDPISEHNRLYWYRQTLGQGPEFLTYFQNEAQLEKSRLLSDRFSAERPKGSFSTLEIQRTEQGDSAMYLCASSPPGQQSTDTQYFGPGTRLTVL.

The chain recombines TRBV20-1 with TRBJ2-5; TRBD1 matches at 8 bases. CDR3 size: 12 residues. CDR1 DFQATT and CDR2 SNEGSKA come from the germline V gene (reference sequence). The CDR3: CSQGARGETQYF. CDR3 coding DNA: TGCAGCCAGGGGGCCCGGGGAGAGACCCAGTACTTC.

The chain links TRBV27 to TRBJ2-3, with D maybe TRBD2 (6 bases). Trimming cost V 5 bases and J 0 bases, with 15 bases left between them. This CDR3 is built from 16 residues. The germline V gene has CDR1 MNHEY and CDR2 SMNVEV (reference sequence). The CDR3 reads CASSLAGGISTDTQYF. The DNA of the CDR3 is TGTGCCAGCAGTCTCGCCGGGGGAATTAGCACAGATACGCAGTATTTT.

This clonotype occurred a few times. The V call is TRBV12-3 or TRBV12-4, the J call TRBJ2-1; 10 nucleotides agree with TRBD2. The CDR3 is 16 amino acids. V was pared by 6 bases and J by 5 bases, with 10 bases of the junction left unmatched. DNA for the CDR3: TGTGCCAGCAGAAAAAAGGGACTAGCGAGGGACAATGAGCAGTTCTTC. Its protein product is CASRKKGLARDNEQFF.

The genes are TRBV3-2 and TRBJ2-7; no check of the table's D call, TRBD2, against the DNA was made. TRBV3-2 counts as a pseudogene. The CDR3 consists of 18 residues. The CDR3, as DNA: TGTGCCAGCAGACCCCGAACTAGCGGGGCCCTTTCTTCTTACGAGCAGTACTTC. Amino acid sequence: CASRPRTSGALSSYEQYF.

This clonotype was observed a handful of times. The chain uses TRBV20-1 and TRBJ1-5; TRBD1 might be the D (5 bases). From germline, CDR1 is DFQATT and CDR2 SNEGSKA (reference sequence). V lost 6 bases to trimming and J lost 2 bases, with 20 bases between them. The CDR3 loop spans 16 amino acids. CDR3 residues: CSAIANGAFGNQPQHF. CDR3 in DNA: TGCAGTGCCATAGCAAACGGGGCATTCGGCAATCAGCCCCAGCATTTT.

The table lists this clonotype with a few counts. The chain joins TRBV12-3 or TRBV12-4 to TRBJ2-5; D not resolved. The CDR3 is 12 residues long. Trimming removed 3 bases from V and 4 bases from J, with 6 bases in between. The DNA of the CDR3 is TGTGCCAGCAGTTTGACTCCAGAGACCCAGTACTTC. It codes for CASSLTPETQYF.

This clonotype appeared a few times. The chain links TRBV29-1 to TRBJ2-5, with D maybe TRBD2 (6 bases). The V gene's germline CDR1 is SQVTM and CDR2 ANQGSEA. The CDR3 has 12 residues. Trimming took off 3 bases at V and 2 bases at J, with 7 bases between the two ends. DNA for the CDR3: TGCAGCGTTGATAGCGGACAAGAGACCCAGTACTTC. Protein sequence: CSVDSGQETQYF.

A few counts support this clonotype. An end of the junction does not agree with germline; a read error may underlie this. The CDR3 DNA is TGTGCCAGCAGCTCATTAGGGCACAGGGGCGGAGCCTTC. This encodes CASSSLGHRGGAF. The rearrangement links TRBV7-9 to TRBJ1-2; 7 nucleotides line up with TRBD1. Per germline, CDR1 SEHNR and CDR2 FQNEAQ (reference sequence). The CDR3 consists of 13 residues.

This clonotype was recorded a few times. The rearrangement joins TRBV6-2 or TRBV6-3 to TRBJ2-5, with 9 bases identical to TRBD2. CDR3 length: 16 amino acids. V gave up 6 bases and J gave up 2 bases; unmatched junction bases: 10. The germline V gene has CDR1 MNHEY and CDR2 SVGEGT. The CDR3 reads CASSPPTSGFQETQYF. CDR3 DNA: TGTGCCAGCAGCCCTCCGACTAGCGGTTTTCAAGAGACCCAGTACTTC.

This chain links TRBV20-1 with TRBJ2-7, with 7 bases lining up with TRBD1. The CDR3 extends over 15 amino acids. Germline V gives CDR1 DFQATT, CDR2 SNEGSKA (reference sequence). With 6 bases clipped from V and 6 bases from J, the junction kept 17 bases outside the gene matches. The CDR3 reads CSAQRTGRGVIEQYF. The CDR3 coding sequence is TGCAGTGCCCAAAGGACAGGCCGTGGGGTCATCGAGCAGTACTTC.

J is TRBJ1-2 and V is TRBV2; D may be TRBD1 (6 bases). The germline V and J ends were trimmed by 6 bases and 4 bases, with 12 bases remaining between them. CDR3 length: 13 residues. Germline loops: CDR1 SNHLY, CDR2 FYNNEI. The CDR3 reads CASRQGLSYGYTF. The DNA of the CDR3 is TGTGCCAGCAGACAGGGTCTGAGCTATGGCTACACCTTC.